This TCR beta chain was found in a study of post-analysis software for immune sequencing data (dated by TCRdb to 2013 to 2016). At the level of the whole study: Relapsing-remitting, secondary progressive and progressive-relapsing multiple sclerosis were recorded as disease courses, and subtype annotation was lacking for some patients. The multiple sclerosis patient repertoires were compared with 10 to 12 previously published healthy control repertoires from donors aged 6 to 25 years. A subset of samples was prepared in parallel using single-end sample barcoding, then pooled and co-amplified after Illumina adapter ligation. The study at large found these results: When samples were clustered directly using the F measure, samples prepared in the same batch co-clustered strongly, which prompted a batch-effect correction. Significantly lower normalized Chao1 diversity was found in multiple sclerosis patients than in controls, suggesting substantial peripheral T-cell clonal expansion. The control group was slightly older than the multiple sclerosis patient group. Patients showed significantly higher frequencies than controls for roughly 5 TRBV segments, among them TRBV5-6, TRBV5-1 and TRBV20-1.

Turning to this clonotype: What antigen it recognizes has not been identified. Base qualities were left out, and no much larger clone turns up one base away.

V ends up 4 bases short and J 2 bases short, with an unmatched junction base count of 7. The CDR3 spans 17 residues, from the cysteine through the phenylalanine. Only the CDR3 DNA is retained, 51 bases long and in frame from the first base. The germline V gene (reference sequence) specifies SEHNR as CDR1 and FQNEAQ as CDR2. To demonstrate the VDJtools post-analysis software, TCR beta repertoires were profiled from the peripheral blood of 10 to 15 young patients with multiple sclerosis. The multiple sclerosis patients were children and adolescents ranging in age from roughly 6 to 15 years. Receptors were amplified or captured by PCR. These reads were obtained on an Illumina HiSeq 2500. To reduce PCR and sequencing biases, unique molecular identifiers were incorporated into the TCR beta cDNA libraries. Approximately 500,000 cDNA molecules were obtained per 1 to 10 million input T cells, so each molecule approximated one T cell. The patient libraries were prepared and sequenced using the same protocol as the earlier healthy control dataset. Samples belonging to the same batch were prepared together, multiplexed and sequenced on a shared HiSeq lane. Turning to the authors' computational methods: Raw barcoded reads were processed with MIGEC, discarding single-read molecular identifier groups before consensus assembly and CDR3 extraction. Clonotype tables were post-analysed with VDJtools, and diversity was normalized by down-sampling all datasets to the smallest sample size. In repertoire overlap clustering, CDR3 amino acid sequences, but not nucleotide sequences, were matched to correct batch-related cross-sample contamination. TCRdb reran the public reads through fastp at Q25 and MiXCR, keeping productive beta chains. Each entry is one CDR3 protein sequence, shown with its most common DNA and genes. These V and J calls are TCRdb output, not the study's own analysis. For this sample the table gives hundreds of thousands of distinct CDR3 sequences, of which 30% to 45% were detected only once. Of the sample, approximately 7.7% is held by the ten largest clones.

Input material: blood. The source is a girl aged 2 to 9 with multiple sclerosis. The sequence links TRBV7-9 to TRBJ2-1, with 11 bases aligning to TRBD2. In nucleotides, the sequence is TGTGCCAGCAGCTCTACTAGCGGGAGTCAACCCTACAATGAGCAGTTCTTC. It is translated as CASSSTSGSQPYNEQFF.